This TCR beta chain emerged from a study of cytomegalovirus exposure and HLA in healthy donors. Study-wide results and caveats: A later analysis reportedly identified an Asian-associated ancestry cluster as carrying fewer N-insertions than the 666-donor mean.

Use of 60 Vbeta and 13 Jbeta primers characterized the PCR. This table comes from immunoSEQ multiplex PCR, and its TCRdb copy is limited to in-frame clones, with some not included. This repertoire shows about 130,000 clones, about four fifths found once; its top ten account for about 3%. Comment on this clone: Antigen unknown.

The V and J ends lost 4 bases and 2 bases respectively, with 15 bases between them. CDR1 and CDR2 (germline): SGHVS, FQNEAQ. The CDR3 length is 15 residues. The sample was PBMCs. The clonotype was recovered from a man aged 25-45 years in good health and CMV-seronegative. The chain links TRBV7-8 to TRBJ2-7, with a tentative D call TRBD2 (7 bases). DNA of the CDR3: TGTGCCAGCAGCTCAAGGGCGGGGGCCACCTACGAGCAGTACTTC. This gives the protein CASSSRAGATYEQYF.